These 12 T cell receptor beta chains were all obtained from the same sample, sequenced in a study of Tregs in tolerant kidney transplant recipients (dated by TCRdb to the late 2010s). Receptors were amplified or captured by the immunoSEQ multiplex PCR assay. TCRdb re-hosts the immuneACCESS table, in-frame sequences only. Its copies lack some clones; in the studies checked, an unresolved V gene accounts for under half of them, and the cause for the rest is not known. The table for this sample lists about 240,000 clones; 84% of them were counted only once. Less than 0.75% of the sample is held by the ten biggest clonotypes. Sequencing was performed on CD4+ T cells from blood. The receptors come from a human donor in good health.

This clone was detected only once. The chain links TRBV30 to TRBJ1-1; 8 nucleotides align to TRBD1. The germline V gene has CDR1 GTSNPN and CDR2 SVGIG (reference sequence). The CDR3 totals 17 residues. The trim removed 1 base at V and 0 bases at J, leaving 10 bases unmatched. The CDR3 bases are TGTGCCTGGAGTGGAATACCCAGGGGGCGGCTGAACACTGAAGCTTTCTTT. It encodes CAWSGIPRGRLNTEAFF.

The rearrangement joins TRBV10-2 to TRBJ2-7; no reliable D call. The length of the CDR3 is 14 residues. The germline gives CDR1 WSHSY, CDR2 SAAADI. Trimming took 1 base from V and 2 from J, leaving 9 bases between them. The CDR3 is CASSEWTDPYEQYF. The CDR3 bases are TGCGCCAGCAGTGAGTGGACGGACCCCTACGAGCAGTACTTC.

The chain links TRBV7-2 to TRBJ1-2; TRBD1 matches 9 bases. Germline values: CDR1 SGHTA, CDR2 FQGNSA. V shed 3 bases, J shed 8 bases, and the junction held 10 bases outside the gene matches. The CDR3 sequence is 15 residues long. The chain's CDR3 is CASSLAGTGIGGYTF. The CDR3 nucleotides are TGTGCCAGCAGCTTGGCCGGGACAGGGATAGGCGGCTACACCTTC.

This sequence joins TRBV5-6 and TRBJ1-5; D not certain. CDR1 is SGHDT, CDR2 YYEEEE, per germline. V shed 2 bases and J shed 5 bases, with 8 bases lying between them. The CDR3 has 13 amino acids. As DNA, the CDR3 is TGTGCCAGCAGCTTCCTGGGAGATCAGCCCCAGCATTTT. It is translated as CASSFLGDQPQHF.

The chain employs TRBV29-1 and TRBJ1-2, with D possibly being TRBD1 (6 bases). Germline V gene sequence: CDR1 SQVTM, CDR2 ANQGSEA. Trimming stripped 0 bases from V and 4 bases from J, with 9 bases between. CDR3 size: 13 residues. The CDR3 nucleotides are TGCAGCGTTGAAGAAAGACAGGTCTATGGCTACACCTTC. Encoded protein: CSVEERQVYGYTF.

V gene TRBV30 combines with J gene TRBJ2-2, with D tentatively TRBD2 (6 bases). V lost 4 bases, J lost 0 bases, and 9 bases lay in between. The CDR3 sequence is 14 residues long. Germline V gene sequence: CDR1 GTSNPN, CDR2 SVGIG (reference sequence). The CDR3 is CAWIGGSNTGELFF. The CDR3 DNA sequence: TGTGCCTGGATCGGGGGTTCGAACACCGGGGAGCTGTTTTTT.

The chain links TRBV5-1 to TRBJ1-3; TRBD1 agrees at 7 bases. The CDR3 spans 16 residues. The germline CDR1 and CDR2 sequences are SGHRS and YFSETQ. With 4 bases clipped from V and 2 bases from J, the junction kept 9 bases outside the gene matches. In DNA form, the CDR3 reads TGCGCCAGCAGCCTACTCACAGGGGTTCCTGGAAACACCATATATTTT. Its translation: CASSLLTGVPGNTIYF. Looking up the rest from reference TRBV5-1 and TRBJ1-3 gives the full variable domain: KAGVTQTPRYLIKTRGQQVTLSCSPISGHRSVSWYQQTPGQGLQFLFEYFSETQRNKGNFPGRFSGRQFSNSRSEMNVSTLELGDSALYLCASSLLTGVPGNTIYFGEGSWLTVV.

V usage is TRBV28 and J usage is TRBJ1-2; D not resolved. There are 13 residues in the CDR3. Germline V gene lookup returns CDR1 MDHEN and CDR2 SYDVKM. Trimming shortened V by 5 bases and J by 1 base, and 8 bases separated the two germline ends. CDR3 in amino acids: CASSRTRNYGYTF. CDR3 coding DNA: TGTGCCAGCAGTCGGACGCGTAACTATGGCTACACCTTC.

Of note for this clone: The sample carries other DNA sequences with the same CDR3. This chain joins TRBV4-2 and TRBJ2-7; D not resolved. Germline lookup yields CDR1 LGHNA and CDR2 YNFKEQ. The CDR3 is 17 residues long. V lost 0 bases and J lost 3, with 18 bases in between. CDR3 region: CASSQDLGSSPFYEQYF. CDR3 DNA sequence: TGTGCCAGCAGCCAAGATCTAGGATCTAGTCCCTTCTACGAGCAGTACTTC.

The chain employs TRBV5-6 and TRBJ1-2; no definite D call. Germline-derived CDR1 and CDR2 are SGHDT and YYEEEE. V shed 4 bases and J shed 7 bases, with 23 bases lying between them. This CDR3 spans 16 amino acids. Here the CDR3 DNA reads TGTGCCAGCAGCCAAACGAGAGGCAGCCTACGACTTGGCTACACCTTC. It translates to CASSQTRGSLRLGYTF.

CDR3 amino acids: CASTFQVASYNEQFF. For the CDR3, the DNA is TGTGCCAGCACCTTTCAAGTCGCCTCCTACAATGAGCAGTTCTTC. V and J are TRBV7-6 and TRBJ2-1; D unresolved. The CDR3 extends over 15 amino acids. V lost 7 bases to trimming and J lost 0 bases, with 13 bases between them. Germline V CDR1 and CDR2: SGHVS, FNYEAQ.

This chain links TRBV7-9 with TRBJ2-1; D uncertain. Trimming took off 0 bases at V and 7 bases at J, with 10 bases between the two ends. CDR1 and CDR2 from the germline V gene are SEHNR and FQNEAQ (reference sequence). The CDR3 totals 14 residues. CDR3 loop: CASSLAALSNEQFF. The CDR3 DNA sequence: TGTGCCAGCAGCTTAGCAGCTCTGTCGAATGAGCAGTTCTTC.